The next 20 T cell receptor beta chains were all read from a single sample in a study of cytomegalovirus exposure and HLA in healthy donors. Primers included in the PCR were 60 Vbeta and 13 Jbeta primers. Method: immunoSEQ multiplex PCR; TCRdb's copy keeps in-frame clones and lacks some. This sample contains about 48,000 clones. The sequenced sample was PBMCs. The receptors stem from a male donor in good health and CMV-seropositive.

The CDR3 sequence: CARRGEGVLSGYTF. CDR3 nucleotide sequence: TGTGCCAGGCGAGGGGAGGGGGTATTAAGTGGCTACACCTTC. The chain has TRBV6-4 and TRBJ1-2, with TRBD1 as a possible D gene (6 bases). Germline V gene data show CDR1 as MRHNA and CDR2 as SNTAGT. Trimming shortened V by 9 bases and J by 7 bases, and 21 bases separated the two germline ends. The CDR3 totals 14 residues.

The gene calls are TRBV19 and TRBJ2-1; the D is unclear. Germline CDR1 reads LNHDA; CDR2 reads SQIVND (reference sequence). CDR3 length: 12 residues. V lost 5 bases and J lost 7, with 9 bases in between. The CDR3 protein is CASSPSLNEQFF. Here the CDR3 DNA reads TGTGCCAGTAGTCCTAGTTTAAATGAGCAGTTCTTC.

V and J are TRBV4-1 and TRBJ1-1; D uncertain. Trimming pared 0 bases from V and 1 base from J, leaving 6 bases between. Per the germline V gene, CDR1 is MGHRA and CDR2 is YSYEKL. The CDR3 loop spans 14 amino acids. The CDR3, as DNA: TGCGCCAGCAGCCAAGATGCGGGGAACACTGAAGCTTTCTTT. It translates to CASSQDAGNTEAFF.

CDR3 sequence: CASSREFPSGEQYF. The CDR3 DNA reads TGTGCCAGCAGCCGGGAATTTCCCTCTGGGGAGCAGTACTTC. The chain joins TRBV6-4 to TRBJ2-7, with D tentatively TRBD2 (5 bases). Germline V gene lookup returns CDR1 MRHNA and CDR2 SNTAGT. Trimming took off 6 bases at V and 7 bases at J, with 19 bases between the two ends. The CDR3 consists of 14 residues.

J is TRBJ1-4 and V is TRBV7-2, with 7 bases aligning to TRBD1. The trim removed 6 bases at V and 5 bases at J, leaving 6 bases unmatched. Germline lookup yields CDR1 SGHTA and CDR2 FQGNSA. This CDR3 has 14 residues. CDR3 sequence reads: CASSRQGSNEKLFF. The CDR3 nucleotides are TGTGCCAGCAGTCGACAGGGTTCGAATGAAAAACTGTTTTTT.

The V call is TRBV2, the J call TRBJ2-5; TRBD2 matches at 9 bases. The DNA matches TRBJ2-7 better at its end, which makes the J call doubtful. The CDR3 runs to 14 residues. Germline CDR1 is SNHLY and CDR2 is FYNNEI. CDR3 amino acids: CASRLLTSGYEQYF. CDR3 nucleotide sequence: TGTGCCAGCAGACTTTTGACTAGCGGCTACGAGCAGTACTTC.

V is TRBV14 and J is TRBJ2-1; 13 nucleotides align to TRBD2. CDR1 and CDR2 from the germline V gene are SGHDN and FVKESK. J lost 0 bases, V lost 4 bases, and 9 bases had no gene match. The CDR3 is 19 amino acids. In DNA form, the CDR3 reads TGTGCCAGCAGCCCGATACTAGCGGGGGGGTTTCCCTCCTACAATGAGCAGTTCTTC. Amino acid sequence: CASSPILAGGFPSYNEQFF.

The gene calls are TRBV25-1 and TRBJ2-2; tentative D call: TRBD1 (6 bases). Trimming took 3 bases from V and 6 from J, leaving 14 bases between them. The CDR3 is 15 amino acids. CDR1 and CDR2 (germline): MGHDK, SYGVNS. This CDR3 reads CASSDTGTWAGELFF. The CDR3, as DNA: TGTGCCAGCAGTGACACCGGGACATGGGCCGGGGAGCTGTTTTTT.

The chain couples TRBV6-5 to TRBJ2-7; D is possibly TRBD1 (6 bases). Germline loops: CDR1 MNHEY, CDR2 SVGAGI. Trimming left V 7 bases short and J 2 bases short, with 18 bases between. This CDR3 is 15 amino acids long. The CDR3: CASNPLTGYPYEQYF. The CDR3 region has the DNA TGTGCCAGCAATCCACTCACAGGGTACCCCTACGAGCAGTACTTC.

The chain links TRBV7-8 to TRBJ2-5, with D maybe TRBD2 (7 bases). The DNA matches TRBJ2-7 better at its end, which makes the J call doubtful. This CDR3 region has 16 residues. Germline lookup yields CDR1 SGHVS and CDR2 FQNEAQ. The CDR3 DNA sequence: TGTGCCAGCAGCTTGGGACCAGGGGAGGGATCCTACGAGCAGTACTTC. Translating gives CASSLGPGEGSYEQYF.

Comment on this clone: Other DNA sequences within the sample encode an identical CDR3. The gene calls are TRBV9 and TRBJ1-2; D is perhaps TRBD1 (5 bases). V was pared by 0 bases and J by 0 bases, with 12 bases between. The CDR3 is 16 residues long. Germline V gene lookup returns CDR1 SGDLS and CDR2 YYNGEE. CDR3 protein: CASSVDTGSANYGYTF. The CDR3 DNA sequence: TGTGCCAGCAGCGTAGATACAGGCTCAGCTAACTATGGCTACACCTTC.

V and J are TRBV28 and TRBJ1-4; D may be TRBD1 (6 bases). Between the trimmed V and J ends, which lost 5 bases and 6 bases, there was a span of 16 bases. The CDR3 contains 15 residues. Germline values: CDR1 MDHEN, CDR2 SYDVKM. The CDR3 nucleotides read TGTGCCAGCAGTGGGAGAGGGGGAACCCATGAAAAACTGTTTTTT. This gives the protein CASSGRGGTHEKLFF.

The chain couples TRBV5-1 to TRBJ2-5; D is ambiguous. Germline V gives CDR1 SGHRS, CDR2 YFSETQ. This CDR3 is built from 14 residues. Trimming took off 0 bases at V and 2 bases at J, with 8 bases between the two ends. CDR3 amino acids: CASSLDGAQETQYF. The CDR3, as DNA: TGCGCCAGCAGCTTGGACGGAGCACAAGAGACCCAGTACTTC.

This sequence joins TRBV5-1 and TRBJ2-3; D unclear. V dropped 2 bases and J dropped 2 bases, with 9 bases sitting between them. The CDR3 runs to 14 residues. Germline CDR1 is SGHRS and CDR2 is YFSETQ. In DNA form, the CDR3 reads TGCGCCAGCAGCTTCGAACAGCTCACAGATACGCAGTATTTT. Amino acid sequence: CASSFEQLTDTQYF.

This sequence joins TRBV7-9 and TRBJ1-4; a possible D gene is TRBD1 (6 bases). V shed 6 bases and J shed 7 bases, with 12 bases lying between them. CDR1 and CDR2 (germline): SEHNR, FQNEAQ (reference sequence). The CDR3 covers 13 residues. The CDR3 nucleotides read TGTGCCAGCAGTTCCTCAGGGGCTGAAAAACTGTTTTTT. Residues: CASSSSGAEKLFF.

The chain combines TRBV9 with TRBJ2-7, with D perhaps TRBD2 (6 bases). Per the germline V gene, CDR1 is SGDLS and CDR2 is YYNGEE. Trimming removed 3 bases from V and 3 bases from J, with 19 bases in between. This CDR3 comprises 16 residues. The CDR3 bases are TGTGCCAGCAGCGAGCGAGCCGGGACGGGACTCTACGAGCAGTACTTC. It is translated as CASSERAGTGLYEQYF.

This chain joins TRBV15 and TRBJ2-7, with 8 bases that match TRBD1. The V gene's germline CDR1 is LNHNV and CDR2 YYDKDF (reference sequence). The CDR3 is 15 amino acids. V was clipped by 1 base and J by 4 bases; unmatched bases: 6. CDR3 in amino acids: CATSRARTGPYEQYF. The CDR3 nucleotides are TGTGCCACCAGCAGAGCTAGGACAGGGCCATACGAGCAGTACTTC. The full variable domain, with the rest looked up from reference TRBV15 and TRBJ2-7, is DAMVIQNPRYQVTQFGKPVTLSCSQTLNHNVMYWYQQKSSQAPKLLFHYYDKDFNNEADTPDNFQSRRPNTSFCFLDIRSPGLGDTAMYLCATSRARTGPYEQYFGPGTRLTVT.

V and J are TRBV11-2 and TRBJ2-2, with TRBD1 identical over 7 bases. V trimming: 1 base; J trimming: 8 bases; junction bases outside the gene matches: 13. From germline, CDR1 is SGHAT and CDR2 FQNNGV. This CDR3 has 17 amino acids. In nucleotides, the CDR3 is TGTGCCAGCAGCTTAGTATCCGGGACAGCCTCGGGTGGGGAGCTGTTTTTT. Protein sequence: CASSLVSGTASGGELFF. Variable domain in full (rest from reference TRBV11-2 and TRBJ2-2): EAGVAQSPRYKIIEKRQSVAFWCNPISGHATLYWYQQILGQGPKLLIQFQNNGVVDDSQLPKDRFSAERLKGVDSTLKIQPAKLEDSAVYLCASSLVSGTASGGELFFGEGSRLTVL.

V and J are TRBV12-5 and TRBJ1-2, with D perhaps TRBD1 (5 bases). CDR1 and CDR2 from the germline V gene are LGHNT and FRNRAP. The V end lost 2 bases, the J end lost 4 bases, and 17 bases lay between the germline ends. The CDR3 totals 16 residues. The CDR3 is CASGLIPQGVGYGYTF. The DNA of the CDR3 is TGTGCTAGTGGTTTGATCCCCCAGGGTGTAGGCTATGGCTACACCTTC.

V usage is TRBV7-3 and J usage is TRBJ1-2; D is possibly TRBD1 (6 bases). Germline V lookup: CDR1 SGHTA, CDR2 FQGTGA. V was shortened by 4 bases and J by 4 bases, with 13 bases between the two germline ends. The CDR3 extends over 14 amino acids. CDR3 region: CASSSRDTVYGYTF. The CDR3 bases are TGTGCCAGCAGCTCCAGGGACACTGTCTATGGCTACACCTTC.